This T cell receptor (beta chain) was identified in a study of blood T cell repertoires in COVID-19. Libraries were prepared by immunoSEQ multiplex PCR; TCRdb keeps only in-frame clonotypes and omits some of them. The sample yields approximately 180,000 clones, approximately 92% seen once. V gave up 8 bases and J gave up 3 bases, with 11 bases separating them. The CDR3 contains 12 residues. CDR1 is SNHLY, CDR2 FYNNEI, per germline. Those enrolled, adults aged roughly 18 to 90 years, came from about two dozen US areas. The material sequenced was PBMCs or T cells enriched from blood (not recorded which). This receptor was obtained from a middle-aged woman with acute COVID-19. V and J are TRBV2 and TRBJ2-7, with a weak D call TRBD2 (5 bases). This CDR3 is CASLDRDYEQYF. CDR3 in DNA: TGTGCCAGCCTGGATCGGGACTACGAGCAGTACTTC.